This record looks at one T cell receptor beta chain sequence and its context. This CDR3 is 13 amino acids long. V was shortened by 4 bases and J by 4 bases, with 8 bases between the two germline ends. CDR1 SNHLY and CDR2 FYNNEI come from the germline V gene. The data stem from a study of blood T cells in healthy people across ages. On the study more broadly: Capture by template switching was about one barcoded beta molecule per two T cells.

Caucasian individuals from Russia who were healthy and aged roughly 6 to 95 acted as donors. Through a sample-barcoded 5' primer and a J-beta primer mix, a second PCR was run for roughly 6 to 11 cycles. Template switching added a 12-random-nucleotide identifier to every cDNA molecule. Each CDR3 protein is one row after TCRdb ran MiXCR on the 5' RACE reads. The sample includes fewer than 900,000 distinct CDR3 sequences, 30% to 45% of them seen just once. The gene calls are TRBV2 and TRBJ1-3; D is undetermined. This receptor was taken from a man aged 18 to 29 in good health. Input material: blood. The CDR3 sequence is CASSGVKGNTIYF. The DNA for the CDR3 is TGTGCCAGCAGTGGGGTGAAGGGAAACACCATATATTTT.